The clone carrying this T cell receptor beta chain was detected only a few times. Its specificity is unknown. In the ViraFEST assay, antigen-specific CD4+ clonotypes were identified by expansion after peptide-pool stimulation. Following 10 days of culture, CD4+ T cells were isolated. From March to December 2020, the person had a SARS-CoV-2 infection that was confirmed by PCR. These data originate in a study of vaccination effects on CD4 cells after COVID-19. At the level of the study: Sample donation by two convalescent patients took place 16 days and one week before vaccination.

The repertoire was sequenced with immunoSEQ multiplex PCR; TCRdb's copy has only in-frame clones and lacks some. The sample holds tens of thousands of clones, about two thirds seen once. The CDR3 runs to 11 residues. CDR1 is SGHDT and CDR2 is YYEEEE in the germline V gene. Trimming took 0 bases from V and 10 from J, leaving 7 bases between them. Study-level points and caveats: Clones of infection and vaccine origin contracted markedly late after vaccination.

This specimen consisted of CD4+ T cells from PBMCs cultured with HCoV-NL63 spike peptides, obtained before COVID-19 vaccination. This sequence was found in a human donor who had a prior SARS-CoV-2 infection. The gene calls are TRBV5-6 and TRBJ1-1, with D possibly TRBD1 on 5 matching bases. CDR3 sequence reads: CASSLGGGAFF. The CDR3 coding sequence is TGTGCCAGCAGCTTGGGGGGGGGAGCTTTCTTT.